This TCR beta chain was identified in a study of cytomegalovirus exposure and HLA in healthy donors. Of note for this clone: What it binds is not known. At one end, the junction sequence differs from germline, possibly due to a read error.

Whole-study findings and limits: Highly shared sequence variants in one cluster were likely a sequencing artifact.

CDR1 and CDR2 from the germline V gene are SGHDT and YYEEEE. The CDR3 extends over 15 amino acids. It was with 60 Vbeta and 13 Jbeta primers that the PCR ran. The repertoire was sequenced with immunoSEQ multiplex PCR; TCRdb's copy has only in-frame clones and lacks some. Of 75,000 to 95,000 clones in the sample, over 55% are singletons; the top ten hold around 6.5%. Sequencing was performed on PBMCs. The receptor was isolated from a woman in her 30s in good health and CMV-seronegative. V gene TRBV5-6 combines with J gene TRBJ2-6, with a weak D call TRBD1 (5 bases). DNA for the CDR3: TGTGCCAGCAGAAGTTCGCTCTCTGGGGCCAACGTCCCGACTTTC. As protein: CASRSSLSGANVPTF.